This T cell receptor beta chain is drawn from a study of shared clonotypes between healthy human individuals. Study background: Each donor's CD8 memory used one plate, CD8 naive two, each CD4 subset three.

About this clone: Its target is not known.

Deep was the level at which the assay was run. Sorted-subset replicate PCRs used 150 to 200 ng of genomic DNA. This amount corresponded to approximately 30,000 T cell genomes. TCRdb's copy holds only in-frame clones and misses some; the assay was immunoSEQ multiplex PCR. Of around 2.1 million clones listed, 95% are singletons. This CDR3 comprises 15 residues. Trimming took off 7 bases at V and 3 bases at J, with 18 bases between the two ends. Germline CDR1 reads LGHNA; CDR2 reads YSLEER. Study-wide findings and caveats: Among the subsets, naive ones generally showed larger estimated richness than memory ones.

The genes are TRBV4-3 and TRBJ1-2, with D perhaps TRBD1 (5 bases). This receptor was taken from a man younger than 35 in good health. Material for sequencing was naive CD4+ T cells sorted from blood. Subset of the sample: CD45RA+ positively selected. This CDR3 is CASKPGTGEDYGYTF. The CDR3 coding sequence is TGCGCCAGCAAACCGGGCACAGGAGAGGACTATGGCTACACCTTC.